A selection of T cell receptor beta chains follows, all from one sample in a study of T cell repertoires in cytomegalovirus infection. A single record per CDR3 protein comes from TCRdb applying MiXCR to the reads. The table includes around 260,000 distinct CDR3 sequences, approximately 9% detected once. The sample consisted of PBMCs. The receptors originated from a human donor in good health (CMV status not recorded). Some clones in this sample may be carry-over from other donors' samples. Both conserved end residues are part of each CDR3. A D gene is named only where the DNA matches it firmly. Size is omitted from some rows. Given values are once, few, many or a class for expanded clones.

CDR3 protein: CAISESGGIPHEQYF
CDR3 DNA: TGTGCCATCAGTGAGTCGGGGGGGATCCCCCACGAGCAGTACTTC
D gene: TRBD2
V gene: TRBV10-3
J gene: TRBJ2-7
clone size: many

CDR3 protein: CASSLGITRGTQYF
CDR3 DNA: TGTGCCAGCAGCTTAGGAATTACGCGGGGTACGCAGTATTTT
D gene: .
V gene: TRBV7-2
J gene: TRBJ2-3
clone size: many

CDR3 protein: CASSFYGTSQGEKLFF
CDR3 DNA: TGTGCCAGCAGTTTCTACGGGACCTCCCAGGGTGAAAAACTGTTTTTT
D gene: .
V gene: TRBV27
J gene: TRBJ1-4
clone size: few

CDR3 protein: CASSFRETANTEAFF
CDR3 DNA: TGTGCCAGCAGCTTCCGCGAGACAGCGAACACTGAAGCTTTCTTT
D gene: .
V gene: TRBV7-2
J gene: TRBJ1-1
clone size: many

CDR3 protein: CASSPGPGQGDHNEQFF
CDR3 DNA: TGTGCCAGCAGCCCCGGACCGGGACAGGGGGACCACAATGAGCAGTTCTTC
D gene: TRBD1
V gene: TRBV11-1
J gene: TRBJ2-1
clone size: many

CDR3 protein: CATERDEAGETQYF
CDR3 DNA: TGTGCCACCGAGCGGGACGAGGCCGGGGAGACCCAGTACTTC
D gene: TRBD2
V gene: TRBV7-9
J gene: TRBJ2-5
clone size: many

CDR3 protein: CASGVGGGHETQYF
CDR3 DNA: TGTGCCAGCGGGGTGGGGGGGGGCCACGAGACCCAGTACTTC
D gene: .
V gene: TRBV9
J gene: TRBJ2-5
clone size: .

CDR3 protein: CASSPTVISTDTQYF
CDR3 DNA: TGTGCCAGCAGCCCGACGGTTATTAGCACAGATACGCAGTATTTT
D gene: .
V gene: TRBV4-2
J gene: TRBJ2-3
clone size: .

CDR3 protein: CASSLGTVLGYGDTF
CDR3 DNA: TGTGCCAGCAGCCTCGGGACAGTCCTAGGGTATGGCGACACCTTC
D gene: TRBD1
V gene: TRBV3-1
J gene: TRBJ1-2
clone size: once

CDR3 protein: CASSFRDSNTGELFF
CDR3 DNA: TGTGCCAGCAGCTTCAGGGACTCGAATACCGGGGAGCTGTTTTTT
D gene: .
V gene: TRBV7-9
J gene: TRBJ2-2
clone size: many

CDR3 protein: CASSLVGTSGSSEQFF
CDR3 DNA: TGTGCCAGCAGCTTAGTAGGGACTAGCGGGAGTAGTGAGCAGTTCTTC
D gene: TRBD2
V gene: TRBV7-2
J gene: TRBJ2-1
clone size: many

CDR3 protein: CASSPQIPTTDTQYF
CDR3 DNA: TGTGCCAGCAGCCCACAGATCCCCACCACAGATACGCAGTATTTT
D gene: .
V gene: TRBV7-8
J gene: TRBJ2-3
clone size: many

CDR3 protein: CSARDERRGRETQYF
CDR3 DNA: TGCAGTGCTAGAGATGAGAGAAGGGGGCGCGAGACCCAGTACTTC
D gene: TRBD1
V gene: TRBV20-1
J gene: TRBJ2-5
clone size: few

CDR3 protein: CASSLSGRATDTQYF
CDR3 DNA: TGTGCCAGCAGCTTAAGCGGGAGGGCCACAGATACGCAGTATTTT
D gene: TRBD2
V gene: TRBV7-2
J gene: TRBJ2-3
clone size: many

CDR3 protein: CASSLVGTGVSEKLFF
CDR3 DNA: TGTGCCAGCAGCTTAGTTGGGACAGGGGTTAGTGAAAAACTGTTTTTT
D gene: TRBD1
V gene: TRBV7-8
J gene: TRBJ1-4
clone size: many

CDR3 protein: CASSSGYGETQYF
CDR3 DNA: TGTGCCAGCAGCTCTGGGTACGGGGAGACCCAGTACTTC
D gene: .
V gene: TRBV7-2
J gene: TRBJ2-5
clone size: many

CDR3 protein: CASSLTRLGFNEQFF
CDR3 DNA: TGTGCCAGCAGCTTAACGAGGCTGGGGTTCAATGAGCAGTTCTTC
D gene: .
V gene: TRBV7-2
J gene: TRBJ2-1
clone size: many

CDR3 protein: CASSWRRENEQFF
CDR3 DNA: TGTGCCAGCAGCTGGAGGAGAGAGAATGAGCAGTTCTTC
D gene: .
V gene: TRBV7-2
J gene: TRBJ2-1
clone size: many

CDR3 protein: CASSIDAGVTEAFF
CDR3 DNA: TGTGCCAGTAGTATAGACGCAGGGGTGACTGAAGCTTTCTTT
D gene: .
V gene: TRBV19
J gene: TRBJ1-1
clone size: many

CDR3 protein: CASGWVAGPYNEQFF
CDR3 DNA: TGTGCCAGTGGTTGGGTAGCGGGACCCTACAATGAGCAGTTCTTC
D gene: TRBD2
V gene: TRBV19
J gene: TRBJ2-1
clone size: .

CDR3 protein: CASSLASLAGHTDTQYF
CDR3 DNA: TGTGCCAGCAGCTTAGCGTCGCTAGCGGGACACACAGATACGCAGTATTTT
D gene: TRBD2
V gene: TRBV7-2
J gene: TRBJ2-3
clone size: .

CDR3 protein: CAISEGTRNEKLFF
CDR3 DNA: TGTGCCATCAGTGAAGGGACCAGAAATGAAAAACTGTTTTTT
D gene: .
V gene: TRBV10-3
J gene: TRBJ1-4
clone size: few

CDR3 protein: CASSLDAGNTEAFF
CDR3 DNA: TGTGCCAGCAGCTTAGACGCAGGGAACACTGAAGCTTTCTTT
D gene: .
V gene: TRBV7-2
J gene: TRBJ1-1
clone size: many

CDR3 protein: CASSGAVSGLETQYF
CDR3 DNA: TGTGCCAGCAGCGGGGCCGTGTCGGGGTTGGAGACCCAGTACTTC
D gene: .
V gene: TRBV7-2
J gene: TRBJ2-5
clone size: .

CDR3 protein: CASSEPRGPNTGELFF
CDR3 DNA: TGTGCCAGCAGCGAACCCAGGGGGCCAAACACCGGGGAGCTGTTTTTT
D gene: TRBD1
V gene: TRBV6-2/TRBV6-3
J gene: TRBJ2-2
clone size: few

CDR3 protein: CASSLGTRVDGGYTF
CDR3 DNA: TGTGCCAGCTCACTCGGGACTCGCGTGGACGGTGGCTACACCTTC
D gene: .
V gene: TRBV18
J gene: TRBJ1-2
clone size: many

CDR3 protein: CASSRRGGADTQYF
CDR3 DNA: TGTGCCAGCAGCCGCCGGGGCGGGGCAGATACGCAGTATTTT
D gene: .
V gene: TRBV7-2
J gene: TRBJ2-3
clone size: many

CDR3 protein: CASSLRRGGNQPQHF
CDR3 DNA: TGTGCCAGCAGCTTACGACGGGGTGGCAATCAGCCCCAGCATTTT
D gene: .
V gene: TRBV7-2
J gene: TRBJ1-5
clone size: many

CDR3 protein: CASRTASPPVDTEAFF
CDR3 DNA: TGTGCCAGTCGCACGGCATCGCCTCCCGTTGACACTGAAGCTTTCTTT
D gene: .
V gene: TRBV19
J gene: TRBJ1-1
clone size: many

CDR3 protein: CASSRGPSSYEQYF
CDR3 DNA: TGTGCCAGCAGCCGGGGCCCGAGCTCCTACGAGCAGTACTTC
D gene: .
V gene: TRBV11-3
J gene: TRBJ2-7
clone size: many

CDR3 protein: CASSLPGHNQPQHF
CDR3 DNA: TGTGCCAGCAGCCTACCAGGCCACAATCAGCCCCAGCATTTT
D gene: .
V gene: TRBV28
J gene: TRBJ1-5
clone size: many

CDR3 protein: CASISTGTLEQYF
CDR3 DNA: TGTGCCAGCATCTCCACCGGGACTTTAGAGCAGTACTTC
D gene: .
V gene: TRBV12-3/TRBV12-4
J gene: TRBJ2-7
clone size: .

CDR3 protein: CASSRRTVPFF
CDR3 DNA: TGTGCCAGCAGCAGGCGGACAGTCCCCTTCTTT
D gene: .
V gene: TRBV11-2
J gene: TRBJ1-1
clone size: few

CDR3 protein: CASSPSVNYGYTF
CDR3 DNA: TGTGCCAGCAGTCCCTCAGTTAACTATGGCTACACCTTC
D gene: .
V gene: TRBV28
J gene: TRBJ1-2
clone size: many

CDR3 protein: CASSWGTDRGISKTQYF
CDR3 DNA: TGCGCCAGCAGCTGGGGAACTGACAGGGGTATCTCCAAGACCCAGTACTTC
D gene: TRBD1
V gene: TRBV5-1
J gene: TRBJ2-5
clone size: few

CDR3 protein: CASTAAGWERETQYF
CDR3 DNA: TGTGCCAGCACCGCGGCGGGTTGGGAGAGAGAGACCCAGTACTTC
D gene: .
V gene: TRBV28
J gene: TRBJ2-5
clone size: .

CDR3 protein: CASSPWRQGRGSTEAFF
CDR3 DNA: TGTGCCAGCAGCCCATGGAGACAGGGGCGAGGGAGCACTGAAGCTTTCTTT
D gene: TRBD1
V gene: TRBV7-2
J gene: TRBJ1-1
clone size: many

CDR3 protein: CSVAREILYNEQFF
CDR3 DNA: TGCAGCGTTGCAAGGGAAATACTTTACAATGAGCAGTTCTTC
D gene: .
V gene: TRBV29-1
J gene: TRBJ2-1
clone size: many

CDR3 protein: CASSTTSIGRGLDTEAFF
CDR3 DNA: TGTGCCAGCTCCACGACTTCCATAGGCAGGGGGCTGGACACTGAAGCTTTCTTT
D gene: TRBD1
V gene: TRBV7-9
J gene: TRBJ1-1
clone size: many

CDR3 protein: CASSLELAGVREQFF
CDR3 DNA: TGTGCCAGCAGCTTAGAACTAGCGGGAGTGCGTGAGCAGTTCTTC
D gene: TRBD2
V gene: TRBV7-2
J gene: TRBJ2-1
clone size: many

CDR3 protein: CASSSGGAAKNIQYF
CDR3 DNA: TGTGCCAGCAGCTCCGGGGGGGCCGCCAAAAACATTCAGTACTTC
D gene: TRBD2
V gene: TRBV7-2
J gene: TRBJ2-4
clone size: many

CDR3 protein: CASGGLNSYEQYF
CDR3 DNA: TGTGCCAGCGGGGGACTAAACTCCTACGAGCAGTACTTC
D gene: TRBD2
V gene: TRBV5-6
J gene: TRBJ2-7
clone size: .

CDR3 protein: CASSLELAGPYNEQFF
CDR3 DNA: TGTGCCAGCAGCTTAGAACTAGCGGGACCCTACAATGAGCAGTTCTTC
D gene: TRBD2
V gene: TRBV7-8
J gene: TRBJ2-1
clone size: many

CDR3 protein: CASNGLAGGYTGELFF
CDR3 DNA: TGTGCCAGCAATGGACTAGCGGGGGGGTACACCGGGGAGCTGTTTTTT
D gene: TRBD2
V gene: TRBV2
J gene: TRBJ2-2
clone size: .

CDR3 protein: CASSQGGVPSYNEQFF
CDR3 DNA: TGCGCCAGCAGCCAAGGCGGGGTACCCTCCTACAATGAGCAGTTCTTC
D gene: .
V gene: TRBV4-3
J gene: TRBJ2-1
clone size: many

CDR3 protein: CSAREAGLTSGNTIYF
CDR3 DNA: TGCAGTGCTAGAGAGGCAGGTCTCACCTCTGGAAACACCATATATTTT
D gene: .
V gene: TRBV20-1
J gene: TRBJ1-3
clone size: many

CDR3 protein: CASSPGRATDTQYF
CDR3 DNA: TGTGCCAGCAGTCCAGGTCGGGCCACAGATACGCAGTATTTT
D gene: .
V gene: TRBV12-3/TRBV12-4
J gene: TRBJ2-3
clone size: many

CDR3 protein: CASSPFKGHPYQETQYF
CDR3 DNA: TGTGCCAGCAGTCCGTTTAAAGGACACCCGTACCAAGAGACCCAGTACTTC
D gene: .
V gene: TRBV6-2/TRBV6-3
J gene: TRBJ2-5
clone size: few

CDR3 protein: CASSAFSGSSYEQYF
CDR3 DNA: TGCGCCAGCAGCGCCTTTAGCGGTTCCTCCTACGAGCAGTACTTC
D gene: .
V gene: TRBV5-1
J gene: TRBJ2-7
clone size: many

CDR3 protein: CASSWGYTEAFF
CDR3 DNA: TGTGCCAGCAGCTGGGGATACACTGAAGCTTTCTTT
D gene: .
V gene: TRBV6-2/TRBV6-3
J gene: TRBJ1-1
clone size: many

CDR3 protein: CASSPRDHHYEQYF
CDR3 DNA: TGTGCCAGCAGTCCTCGGGATCACCACTACGAGCAGTACTTC
D gene: .
V gene: TRBV6-5
J gene: TRBJ2-7
clone size: many

CDR3 protein: CSARDQGAYEQYF
CDR3 DNA: TGCAGTGCTAGAGATCAGGGGGCCTACGAGCAGTACTTC
D gene: TRBD1
V gene: TRBV20-1
J gene: TRBJ2-7
clone size: .